These T cell receptor beta chains were read from a single sample in a study of blood T cell repertoires in COVID-19. Only in-frame clones appear in the TCRdb table, and some are missing; sequencing was by immunoSEQ multiplex PCR. The top ten clones hold 4% to 5.5% of a sample with roughly 230,000 clones, roughly 80% of them seen once. Sequenced material: peripheral blood. The receptors were gathered from a man in his fifties or sixties with active or convalescent COVID-19. Both conserved end residues are part of each CDR3. Rows may omit the clone size; those that give it use once, few, many or a size class.

>TRBV5-1|.|TRBJ2-5
CASSLEADLETQYF
>TRBV5-4|.|TRBJ1-1
CASSRRGGSEAFF
>TRBV5-1|.|TRBJ1-6
CASSWTGGDSPLHF
>TRBV5-5|.|TRBJ2-7
CASSRGGYEQYF
>TRBV7-2|.|TRBJ1-1
CASSLAPGVGEAFF
>TRBV2|.|TRBJ2-5
CASIVRRGETQYF
>TRBV6-5|few|TRBJ1-4
CASSYGTGKDEKLFF
>TRBV6-5|.|TRBJ1-1
CASSLQGYTEAFF
>TRBV5-4|.|TRBJ1-2
CASSLGRRNYGYTF
>TRBV5-1|.|TRBJ1-1
CASTNTEAFF
>TRBV20-1|.|TRBJ2-5
CSASGGQETQYF
>TRBV24-1|.|TRBJ2-3
CATSDSRDRGRRTYTDTQYF
>TRBV7-9|few|TRBJ2-7
CASSQGIDEQYF
>TRBV6-6|.|TRBJ2-7
CASSRGQGLVYEQYF